These 3 T cell receptor beta chains were sequenced from one sample in a study of shared T cell receptors in the human thymus. Here immunoSEQ multiplex PCR was the method, and the copy in TCRdb shows in-frame clones only, minus some. The sample lists 600,000 or so clones, around 87% occurring once. The same data also went into a second study, on human thymus T cells.

Material: thymocytes. These receptors originate from a boy younger than two with a congenital heart defect.

V is TRBV28 and J is TRBJ1-2; 7 bases match TRBD1. Germline CDR1 MDHEN, CDR2 SYDVKM. This CDR3 comprises 13 residues. With V trimmed by 2 bases and J by 10 bases, 7 bases remained unmatched. CDR3 loop: CASSLGGQSLYTF. The CDR3 bases are TGTGCCAGCAGTTTAGGGGGACAGTCCCTCTACACCTTC.

The chain recombines TRBV7-9 with TRBJ2-4; D possibly corresponds to TRBD1 (6 bases). Germline V lookup: CDR1 SEHNR, CDR2 FQNEAQ (reference sequence). V was cut by 8 bases and J by 5 bases, with 13 bases left in between. The CDR3 is 13 amino acids. CDR3 in DNA: TGTGCCAGCGTCGAGGACAGTGAAAACATTCAGTACTTC. Translated: CASVEDSENIQYF.

The chain couples TRBV9 to TRBJ1-4; maybe TRBD1 (5 bases). Germline loops: CDR1 SGDLS, CDR2 YYNGEE. The length of the CDR3 is 17 residues. Trimming cost V 3 bases and J 7 bases, with 22 bases left between them. CDR3 loop: CASSEPGGTGLGEKLFF. CDR3 in DNA: TGTGCCAGCAGCGAGCCCGGCGGGACGGGACTCGGTGAAAAACTGTTTTTT.